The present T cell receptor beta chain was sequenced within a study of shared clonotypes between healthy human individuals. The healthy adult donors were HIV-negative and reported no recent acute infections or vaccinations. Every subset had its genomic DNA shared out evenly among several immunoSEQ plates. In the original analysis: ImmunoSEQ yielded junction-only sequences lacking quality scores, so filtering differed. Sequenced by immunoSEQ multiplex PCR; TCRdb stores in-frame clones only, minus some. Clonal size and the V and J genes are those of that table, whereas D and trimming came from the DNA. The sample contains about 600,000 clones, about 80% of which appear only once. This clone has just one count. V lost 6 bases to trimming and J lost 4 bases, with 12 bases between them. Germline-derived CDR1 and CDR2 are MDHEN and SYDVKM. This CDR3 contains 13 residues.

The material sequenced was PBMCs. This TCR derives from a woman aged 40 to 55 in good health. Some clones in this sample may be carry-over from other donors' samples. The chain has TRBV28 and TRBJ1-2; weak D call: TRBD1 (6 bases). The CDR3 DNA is TGTGCCAGCAGGCCGGACAGCATCTATGGCTACACCTTC. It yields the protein CASRPDSIYGYTF.